What follows describes a single TCR beta chain. Its matching antigen is unknown. This specimen comes from a study of CD8+ T cells in alopecia areata. V was shortened by 5 bases and J by 2 bases, with 15 bases between the two germline ends. Germline CDR1 is MNHEY and CDR2 is SVGAGI. The CDR3 sequence is 15 residues long. Study results and caveats: Scalp lesions, especially in alopecia totalis/universalis, had higher clonality than normal scalp.

Lesional scalp tissue (obtained by punch biopsy) and peripheral blood were collected from alopecia areata patients. The sequencing template was cDNA reverse transcribed from extracted RNA. Profiling relied on immunoSEQ multiplex PCR, and the TCRdb table lists in-frame clones only, not all of them. The sample gives more than 200,000 clones, 67% of which show up once; 1.2% is in the top ten. The chain is built from TRBV6-5 and TRBJ1-2; D call uncertain. The receptor was isolated from a human donor with alopecia areata. The sample here was CD4+ T cells sorted from blood, taken at week 0. The CDR3 DNA reads TGTGCCAGCAGTCCGCTGGGCAGTATAAACTATGGCTACACCTTC. Its protein product is CASSPLGSINYGYTF.